Listed here are 9 T cell receptor beta chains from one sample, sequenced in a study of blood T cell repertoires in COVID-19. Sequencing was performed with immunoSEQ multiplex PCR; in TCRdb, only in-frame clones are kept and a portion is missing. This table has roughly 40,000 clones, more than 90% appearing once. Source material: peripheral blood. Receptors originate from a human donor in a cohort sampled during active COVID-19.

CDR3 sequence reads: CASSSPGGNEQFF. In nucleotides, the CDR3 is TGTGCCAGCAGCTCCCCCGGGGGCAATGAGCAGTTCTTC. The chain joins TRBV7-9 to TRBJ2-1; the D gene is possibly TRBD2 (6 bases). Trimming pared 4 bases from V and 6 bases from J, leaving 10 bases between. Germline CDR1 SEHNR, CDR2 FQNEAQ (reference sequence). The CDR3 length is 13 residues.

A single count supports this clone. The V call is TRBV7-2, the J call TRBJ2-7; TRBD1 matches at 8 bases. V trimming: 1 base; J trimming: 5 bases; junction bases outside the gene matches: 10. CDR3 length equals 16 residues. Germline CDR1 is SGHTA and CDR2 is FQGNSA. The CDR3 coding sequence is TGTGCCAGCAGCTTAGGTCAGGGGGCTAATCTGGACGAGCAGTACTTC. Protein sequence: CASSLGQGANLDEQYF. The whole variable domain, remainder taken from reference TRBV7-2 and TRBJ2-7, is GAGVSQSPSNKVTEKGKDVELRCDPISGHTALYWYRQSLGQGLEFLIYFQGNSAPDKSGLPSDRFSAERTGGSVSTLTIQRTQQEDSAVYLCASSLGQGANLDEQYFGPGTRLTVT.

V usage is TRBV30 and J usage is TRBJ2-2; the match to TRBD2 covers 9 bases. The germline V gene has CDR1 GTSNPN and CDR2 SVGIG (reference sequence). The CDR3 runs 18 residues. The V gene end was trimmed by 0 bases and the J gene end by 0 bases; junction bases not matched to a gene: 8. The CDR3 DNA reads TGTGCCTGGAGTGTAATGGGCGGGAGGGCGCCGAACACCGGGGAGCTGTTTTTT. Translated, it gives CAWSVMGGRAPNTGELFF.

This chain links TRBV2 with TRBJ1-1; D call uncertain. The CDR3 contains 14 residues. CDR1 SNHLY and CDR2 FYNNEI come from the germline V gene. V shed 3 bases and J shed 1 base, with 9 bases lying between them. CDR3 amino acids: CASSDPGGNTEAFF. As DNA, the CDR3 is TGTGCCAGCAGTGATCCGGGAGGGAACACTGAAGCTTTCTTT.

This chain uses TRBV7-2 with TRBJ2-4, with TRBD2 matching over 14 bases. Germline CDR1 SGHTA, CDR2 FQGNSA. This CDR3 has 14 amino acids. J was trimmed by 11 bases and V by 1 base; bases with no gene match: 1. CDR3 protein: CASSLGLAGGFQYF. The CDR3 nucleotides are TGTGCCAGCAGCTTAGGACTAGCGGGGGGGTTTCAGTACTTC.

The CDR3 DNA follows: TGTGCCAGCAGCTCCACGGACAGAGCCAAAATAGCCTACGAGCAGTACTTC. Amino acids: CASSSTDRAKIAYEQYF. The chain recombines TRBV7-9 with TRBJ2-7; D perhaps matches TRBD1 (6 bases). V shed 4 bases and J shed 2 bases, with 21 bases lying between them. Per germline, CDR1 SEHNR and CDR2 FQNEAQ (reference sequence). The CDR3 spans 17 residues.

The chain joins TRBV27 to TRBJ1-1, with TRBD1 matching over 10 bases. The length of the CDR3 is 18 residues. Per the germline V gene, CDR1 is MNHEY and CDR2 is SMNVEV (reference sequence). V shed 5 bases and J 0 bases; nucleotides not matched to a gene: 12. Here the CDR3 reads CASSPRDRGRVVNTEAFF. The CDR3 DNA reads TGTGCCAGCAGTCCCCGCGACAGGGGGCGTGTTGTGAACACTGAAGCTTTCTTT.

To note about this clone: The same CDR3 also results from other DNA sequences found in this sample. The V and J genes are TRBV2 and TRBJ2-3, with TRBD2 identical over 10 bases. This CDR3 is 17 amino acids long. V shed 3 bases, J shed 2 bases, and the junction held 8 bases outside the gene matches. Germline V gene lookup returns CDR1 SNHLY and CDR2 FYNNEI. The chain's CDR3 is CASSEGEREGYTDTQYF. In DNA form, the CDR3 reads TGTGCCAGCAGTGAGGGGGAGCGGGAGGGATACACAGATACGCAGTATTTT.

This chain connects TRBV5-1 to TRBJ2-1, with TRBD2 as a possible D gene (6 bases). V lost 3 bases, J lost 2 bases, and 12 bases lay in between. The germline gives CDR1 SGHRS, CDR2 YFSETQ. The CDR3 consists of 15 residues. The CDR3 nucleotides are TGCGCCAGCAGCTCGGGACTCCAGACCTACAATGAGCAGTTCTTC. The encoded protein is CASSSGLQTYNEQFF. Based on the CDR3 plus reference TRBV5-1 and TRBJ2-1, the full variable domain is KAGVTQTPRYLIKTRGQQVTLSCSPISGHRSVSWYQQTPGQGLQFLFEYFSETQRNKGNFPGRFSGRQFSNSRSEMNVSTLELGDSALYLCASSSGLQTYNEQFFGPGTRLTVL.